There are a few counts of the clone carrying this TCR beta chain. Its target is not known. The entry originates in a study of cytomegalovirus exposure and HLA in healthy donors. On the study more broadly: Findings of an earlier analysis included more than 90 million unique TCR beta sequences from roughly 180 million T cells. Findings and caveats of the study: A later analysis found TCR association rates differed by HLA locus, highest for DRB1 and lowest for HLA-C.

The V and J ends lost 5 bases and 5 bases respectively, with 13 bases between them. This CDR3 contains 14 residues. Germline CDR1 and CDR2: LNHDA and SQIVND (reference sequence). PCR employed 60 Vbeta and 13 Jbeta primers. The protocol was immunoSEQ multiplex PCR, while the TCRdb copy is restricted to in-frame clones and leaves out a portion. Of some 120,000 clones listed, about 63% are singletons. This receptor was taken from a man aged 25 to 40 in good health and CMV-seropositive. The chain links TRBV19 to TRBJ1-5, with D hard to call. Specimen: PBMCs. CDR3 residues: CASSSAGGYQPQHF. The CDR3 DNA reads TGTGCCAGTAGTTCGGCGGGCGGTTATCAGCCCCAGCATTTT.